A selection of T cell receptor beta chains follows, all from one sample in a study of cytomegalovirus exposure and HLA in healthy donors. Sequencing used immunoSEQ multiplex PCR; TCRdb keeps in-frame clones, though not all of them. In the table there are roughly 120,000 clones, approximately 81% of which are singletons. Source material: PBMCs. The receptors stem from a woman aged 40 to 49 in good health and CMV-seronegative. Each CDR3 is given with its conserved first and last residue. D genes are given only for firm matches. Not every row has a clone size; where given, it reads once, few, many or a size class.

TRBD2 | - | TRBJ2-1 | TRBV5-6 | TGTGCCAGCAGCTCTAGCGGGGGGGATGAGCAGTTCTTC | CASSSSGGDEQFF
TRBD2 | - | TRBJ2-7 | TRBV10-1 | TGCGCCAGCAGCCCCGGGACTAGCGGGGGATACGAGCAGTACTTC | CASSPGTSGGYEQYF
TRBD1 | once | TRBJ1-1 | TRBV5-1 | TGCGCCAGCTCGGGACAGGGTTATTTGGGCACTGAAGCTTTCTTT | CASSGQGYLGTEAFF
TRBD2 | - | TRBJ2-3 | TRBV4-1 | TGCGCCAGCAGCCTCCTGAGGAGCGGGAACACAGATACGCAGTATTTT | CASSLLRSGNTDTQYF
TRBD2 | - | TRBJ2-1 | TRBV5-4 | TGTGCCAGCAGCTTAGGACTAGGGAGTACATCCTACAATGAGCAGTTCTTC | CASSLGLGSTSYNEQFF
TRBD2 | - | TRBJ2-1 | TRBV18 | TGTGCCAGCTCACCCCTAGCGGGCGGCTCCTACAATGAGCAGTTCTTC | CASSPLAGGSYNEQFF
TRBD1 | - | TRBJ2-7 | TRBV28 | TGTGCCAGCAGCACCACCGGGACAGGGCTTTACGAGCAGTACTTC | CASSTTGTGLYEQYF
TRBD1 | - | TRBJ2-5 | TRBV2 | TGTGCCAGCAACTCGGGACAGCCCCAAGAGACCCAGTACTTC | CASNSGQPQETQYF
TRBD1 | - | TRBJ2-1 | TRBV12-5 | TGTGCTAGTGGGGGGACAGGCGAAGGGGGCGCCTACAATGAGCAGTTCTTC | CASGGTGEGGAYNEQFF
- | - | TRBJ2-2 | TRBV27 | TGTGCCAGCAGTTTGGTGGGAGTTCGTGTGAACACCGGGGAGCTGTTTTTT | CASSLVGVRVNTGELFF
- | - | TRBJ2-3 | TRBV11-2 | TGTGCCAGCAGCTTATTTCGGGGGGCTAGCACAGATACGCAGTATTTT | CASSLFRGASTDTQYF
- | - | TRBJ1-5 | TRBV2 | TGTGCCAGCAGTGCGCGGGAGGGCAATCAGCCCCAGCATTTT | CASSAREGNQPQHF
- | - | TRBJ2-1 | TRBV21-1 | TGTGCCAGCAGCCCGCGGACTAGCGGGAGGTGTTACAATGAGCAGTTCTTC | CASSPRTSGRCYNEQFF
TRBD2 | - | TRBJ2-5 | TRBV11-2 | TGTGCCAGCAGCCCCGCGGGGGGGCCACAAGAGACCCAGTACTTC | CASSPAGGPQETQYF
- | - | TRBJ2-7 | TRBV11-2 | TGTGCCAGCAGCTTAGATCCCAAGAGCTACGAGCAGTACTTC | CASSLDPKSYEQYF
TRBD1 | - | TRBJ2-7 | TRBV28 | TGTGCCAGCAACCGACCGGGACAGACAGCTTACGAGCAGTACTTC | CASNRPGQTAYEQYF
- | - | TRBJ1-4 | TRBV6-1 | TGTGCCAGCAATGTTCAGGGAACTAATGAAAAACTGTTTTTT | CASNVQGTNEKLFF
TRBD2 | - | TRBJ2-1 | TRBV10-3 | TGTGCCATCAGTCGCGGGGGTAACAATGAGCAGTTCTTC | CAISRGGNNEQFF
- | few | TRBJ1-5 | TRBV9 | TGTGCCAGCAGCGTAGCGAGCAATCAGCCCCAGCATTTT | CASSVASNQPQHF
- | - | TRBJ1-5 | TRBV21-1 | TGTGCCAGCAGCAAAGAGGACAACAGGTATAGCAATCAGCCCCAGCATTTT | CASSKEDNRYSNQPQHF
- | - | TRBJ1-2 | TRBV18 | TGTGCCAGCTCACCTCTCGGGGGAGTTAACTATGGCTACACCTTC | CASSPLGGVNYGYTF
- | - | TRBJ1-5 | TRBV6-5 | TGTGCCAGCCAGGGAGGTGGCAATCAGCCCCAGCATTTT | CASQGGGNQPQHF